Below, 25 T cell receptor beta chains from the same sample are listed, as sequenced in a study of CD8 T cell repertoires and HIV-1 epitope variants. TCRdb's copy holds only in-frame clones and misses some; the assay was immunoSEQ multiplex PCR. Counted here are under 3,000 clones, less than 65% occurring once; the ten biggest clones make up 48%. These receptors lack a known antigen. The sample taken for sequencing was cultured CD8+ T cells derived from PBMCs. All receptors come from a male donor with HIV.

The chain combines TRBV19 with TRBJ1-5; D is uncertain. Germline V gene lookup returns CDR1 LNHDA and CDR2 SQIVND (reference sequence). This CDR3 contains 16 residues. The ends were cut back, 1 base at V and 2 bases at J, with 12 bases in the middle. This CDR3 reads CASSIVWGGGNQPQHF. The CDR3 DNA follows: TGTGCCAGTAGTATAGTTTGGGGAGGAGGCAATCAGCCCCAGCATTTT.

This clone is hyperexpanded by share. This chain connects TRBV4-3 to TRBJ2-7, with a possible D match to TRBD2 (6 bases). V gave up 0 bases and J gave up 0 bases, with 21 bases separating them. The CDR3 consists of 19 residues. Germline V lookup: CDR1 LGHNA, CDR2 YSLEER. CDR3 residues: CASSQEPGAGALSSYEQYF. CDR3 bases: TGCGCCAGCAGCCAAGAGCCGGGAGCGGGCGCCCTGAGCTCCTACGAGCAGTACTTC.

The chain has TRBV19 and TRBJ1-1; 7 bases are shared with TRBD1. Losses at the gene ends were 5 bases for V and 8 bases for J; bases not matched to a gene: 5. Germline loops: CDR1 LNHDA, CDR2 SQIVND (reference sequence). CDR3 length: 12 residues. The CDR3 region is CASSVGTVEAFF. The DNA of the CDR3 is TGTGCCAGTAGTGTCGGGACAGTAGAAGCTTTCTTT.

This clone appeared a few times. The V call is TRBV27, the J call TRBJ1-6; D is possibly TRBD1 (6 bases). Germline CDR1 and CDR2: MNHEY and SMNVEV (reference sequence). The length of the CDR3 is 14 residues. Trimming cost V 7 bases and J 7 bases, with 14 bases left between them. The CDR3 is CASTSGQKNSPLHF. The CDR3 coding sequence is TGTGCCAGCACCTCCGGACAGAAGAATTCACCCCTCCACTTT.

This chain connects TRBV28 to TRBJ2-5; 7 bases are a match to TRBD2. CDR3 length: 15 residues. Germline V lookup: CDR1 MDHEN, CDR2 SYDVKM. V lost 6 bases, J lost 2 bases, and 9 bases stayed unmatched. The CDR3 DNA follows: TGTGCCAGCAGCCGCCTAGCGGAGGGGCAAGAGACCCAGTACTTC. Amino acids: CASSRLAEGQETQYF.

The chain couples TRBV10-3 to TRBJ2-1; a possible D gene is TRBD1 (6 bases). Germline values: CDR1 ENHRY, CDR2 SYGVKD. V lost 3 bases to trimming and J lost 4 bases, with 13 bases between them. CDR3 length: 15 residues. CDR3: CAISDGQNFYNEQFF. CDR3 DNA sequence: TGTGCCATCAGTGACGGACAGAACTTTTACAATGAGCAGTTCTTC.

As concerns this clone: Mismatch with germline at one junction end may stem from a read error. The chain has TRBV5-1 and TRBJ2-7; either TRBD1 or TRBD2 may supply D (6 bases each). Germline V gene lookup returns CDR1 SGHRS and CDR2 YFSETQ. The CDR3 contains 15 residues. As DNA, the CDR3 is TGCGCCAGCGGCTTGGTAGGGGGGAGCTCCTACGAGCAGTACTTC. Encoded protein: CASGLVGGSSYEQYF. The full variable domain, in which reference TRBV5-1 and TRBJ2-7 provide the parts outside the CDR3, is KAGVTQTPRYLIKTRGQQVTLSCSPISGHRSVSWYQQTPGQGLQFLFEYFSETQRNKGNFPGRFSGRQFSNSRSEMNVSTLELGDSALYLCASGLVGGSSYEQYFGPGTRLTVT.

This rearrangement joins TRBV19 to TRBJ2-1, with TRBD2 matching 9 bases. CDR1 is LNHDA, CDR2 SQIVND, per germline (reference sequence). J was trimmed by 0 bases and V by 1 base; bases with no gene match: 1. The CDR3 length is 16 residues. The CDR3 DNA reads TGTGCCAGTAGTATAGGTAGCGGGGGCTCCTACAATGAGCAGTTCTTC. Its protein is CASSIGSGGSYNEQFF.

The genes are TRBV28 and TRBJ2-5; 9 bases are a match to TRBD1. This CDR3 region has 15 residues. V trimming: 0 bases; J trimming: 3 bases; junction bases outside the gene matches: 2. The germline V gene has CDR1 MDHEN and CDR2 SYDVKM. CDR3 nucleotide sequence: TGTGCCAGCAGTTTATGGGGGGACAGGGAAGAGACCCAGTACTTC. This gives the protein CASSLWGDREETQYF.

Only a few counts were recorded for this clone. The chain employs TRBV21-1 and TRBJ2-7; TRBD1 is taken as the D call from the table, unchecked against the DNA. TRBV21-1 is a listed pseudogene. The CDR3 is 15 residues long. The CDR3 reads CASNGYRDRENEQYF. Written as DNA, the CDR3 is TGTGCCAGCAACGGATACCGGGACAGGGAGAACGAGCAGTACTTC.

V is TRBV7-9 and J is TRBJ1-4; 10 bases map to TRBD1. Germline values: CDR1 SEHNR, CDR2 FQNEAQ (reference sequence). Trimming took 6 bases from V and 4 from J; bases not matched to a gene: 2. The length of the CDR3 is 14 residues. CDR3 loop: CASRGTGDNEKLFF. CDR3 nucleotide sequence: TGTGCCAGCAGGGGGACAGGGGATAATGAAAAACTGTTTTTT. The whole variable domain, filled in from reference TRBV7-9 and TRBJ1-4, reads DTGVSQNPRHKITKRGQNVTFRCDPISEHNRLYWYRQTLGQGPEFLTYFQNEAQLEKSRLLSDRFSAERPKGSFSTLEIQRTEQGDSAMYLCASRGTGDNEKLFFGSGTQLSVL.

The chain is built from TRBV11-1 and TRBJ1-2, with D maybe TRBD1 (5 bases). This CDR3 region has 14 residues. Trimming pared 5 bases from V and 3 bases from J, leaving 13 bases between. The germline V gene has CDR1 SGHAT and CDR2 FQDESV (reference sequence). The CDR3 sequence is CASSPGTSDYGYTF. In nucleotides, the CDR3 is TGTGCCAGCAGCCCTGGGACTTCTGACTATGGCTACACCTTC.

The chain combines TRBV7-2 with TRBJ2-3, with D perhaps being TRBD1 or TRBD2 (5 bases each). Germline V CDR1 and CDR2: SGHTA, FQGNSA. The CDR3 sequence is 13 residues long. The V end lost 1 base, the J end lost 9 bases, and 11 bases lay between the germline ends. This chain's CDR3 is CASSLDGAQTQYF. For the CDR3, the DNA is TGTGCCAGCAGCTTAGACGGGGCCCAGACGCAGTATTTT.

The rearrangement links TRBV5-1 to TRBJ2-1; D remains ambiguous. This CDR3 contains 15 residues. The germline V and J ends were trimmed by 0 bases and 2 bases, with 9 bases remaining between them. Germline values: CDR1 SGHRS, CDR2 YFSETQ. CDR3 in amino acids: CASSLEGETYNEQFF. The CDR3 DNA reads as TGCGCCAGCAGCTTGGAAGGAGAGACCTACAATGAGCAGTTCTTC.

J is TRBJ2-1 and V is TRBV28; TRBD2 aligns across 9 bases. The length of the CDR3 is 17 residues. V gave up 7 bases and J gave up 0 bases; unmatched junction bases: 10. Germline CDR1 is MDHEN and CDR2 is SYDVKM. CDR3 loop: CASTSSGRPSSYNEQFF. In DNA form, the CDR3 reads TGTGCCAGCACGTCAAGCGGGAGGCCGAGCTCCTACAATGAGCAGTTCTTC.

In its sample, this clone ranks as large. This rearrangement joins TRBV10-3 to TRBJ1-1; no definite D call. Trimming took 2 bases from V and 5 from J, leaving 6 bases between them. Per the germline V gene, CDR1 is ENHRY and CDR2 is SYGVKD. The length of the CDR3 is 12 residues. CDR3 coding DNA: TGTGCCATCAGTGAGGGGGATACTGAAGCTTTCTTT. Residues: CAISEGDTEAFF.

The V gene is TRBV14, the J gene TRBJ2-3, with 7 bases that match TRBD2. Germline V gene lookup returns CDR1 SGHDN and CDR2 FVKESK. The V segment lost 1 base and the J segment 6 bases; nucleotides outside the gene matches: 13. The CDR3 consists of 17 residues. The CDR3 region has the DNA TGTGCCAGCAGCCAAGTTCCCCAGCGGGGCTTCGGGGATACGCAGTATTTT. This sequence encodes CASSQVPQRGFGDTQYF.

CDR3 DNA: TGCGCCAGCAGCCAAGGGGTGAGGGACATTCAGTACTTC. Protein product: CASSQGVRDIQYF. The V call is TRBV4-3, the J call TRBJ2-4; a possible D gene is TRBD2 (5 bases). In germline, CDR1 is LGHNA, CDR2 YSLEER. This CDR3 region has 13 residues. Trimming cost V 1 base and J 8 bases, with 9 bases left between them.

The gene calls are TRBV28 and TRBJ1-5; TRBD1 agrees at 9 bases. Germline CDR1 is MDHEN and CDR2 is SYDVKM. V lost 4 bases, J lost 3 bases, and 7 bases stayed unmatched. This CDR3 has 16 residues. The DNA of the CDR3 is TGTGCCAGCAGTTCCGAACAGGGGGCTCTCAATCAGCCCCAGCATTTT. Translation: CASSSEQGALNQPQHF. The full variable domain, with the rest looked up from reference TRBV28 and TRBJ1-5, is DVKVTQSSRYLVKRTGEKVFLECVQDMDHENMFWYRQDPGLGLRLIYFSYDVKMKEKGDIPEGYSVSREKKERFSLILESASTNQTSMYLCASSSEQGALNQPQHFGDGTRLSIL.

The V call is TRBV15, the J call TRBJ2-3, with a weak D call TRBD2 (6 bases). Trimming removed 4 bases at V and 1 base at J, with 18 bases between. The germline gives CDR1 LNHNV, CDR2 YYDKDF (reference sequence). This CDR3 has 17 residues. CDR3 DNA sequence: TGTGCCACCAGCAAATTTAGACGGACTACCGGCACAGATACGCAGTATTTT. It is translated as CATSKFRRTTGTDTQYF. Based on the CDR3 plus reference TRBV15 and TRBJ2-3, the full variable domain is DAMVIQNPRYQVTQFGKPVTLSCSQTLNHNVMYWYQQKSSQAPKLLFHYYDKDFNNEADTPDNFQSRRPNTSFCFLDIRSPGLGDTAMYLCATSKFRRTTGTDTQYFGPGTRLTVL.

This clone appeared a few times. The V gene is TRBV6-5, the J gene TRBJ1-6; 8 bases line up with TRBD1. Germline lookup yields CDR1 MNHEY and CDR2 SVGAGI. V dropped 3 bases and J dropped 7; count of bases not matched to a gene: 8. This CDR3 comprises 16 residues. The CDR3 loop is CASSYWGRGQNSPLHF. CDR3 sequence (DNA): TGTGCCAGCAGTTATTGGGGCAGGGGGCAGAATTCACCCCTCCACTTT.

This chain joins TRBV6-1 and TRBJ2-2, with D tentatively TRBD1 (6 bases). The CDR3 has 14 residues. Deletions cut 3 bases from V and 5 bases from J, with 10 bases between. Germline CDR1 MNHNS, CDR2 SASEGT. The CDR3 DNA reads TGTGCCAGCAGTGACAAGGGGGAGACCGGGGAGCTGTTTTTT. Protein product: CASSDKGETGELFF.

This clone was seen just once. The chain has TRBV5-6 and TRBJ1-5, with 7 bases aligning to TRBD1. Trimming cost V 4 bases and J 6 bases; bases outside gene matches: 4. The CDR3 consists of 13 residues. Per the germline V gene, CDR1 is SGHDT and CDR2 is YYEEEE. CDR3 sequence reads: CASSIRTGQPQHF. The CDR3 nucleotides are TGTGCCAGCAGCATAAGGACAGGTCAGCCCCAGCATTTT.

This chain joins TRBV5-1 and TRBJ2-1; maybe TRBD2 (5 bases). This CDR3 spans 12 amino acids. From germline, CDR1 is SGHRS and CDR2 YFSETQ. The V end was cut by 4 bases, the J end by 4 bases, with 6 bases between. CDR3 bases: TGCGCCAGCAGCCGGGGATACAATGAGCAGTTCTTC. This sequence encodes CASSRGYNEQFF.

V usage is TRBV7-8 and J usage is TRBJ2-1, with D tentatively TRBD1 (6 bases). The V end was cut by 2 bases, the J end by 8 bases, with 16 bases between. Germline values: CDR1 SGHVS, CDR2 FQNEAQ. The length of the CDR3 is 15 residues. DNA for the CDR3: TGTGCCAGCAGCTTAACACAGGGCCCCTCGGATGAGCAGTTCTTC. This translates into CASSLTQGPSDEQFF. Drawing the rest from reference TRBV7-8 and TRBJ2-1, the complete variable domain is GAGVSQSPRYKVAKRGQDVALRCDPISGHVSLFWYQQALGQGPEFLTYFQNEAQLDKSGLPSDRFFAERPEGSVSTLKIQRTQQEDSAVYLCASSLTQGPSDEQFFGPGTRLTVL.